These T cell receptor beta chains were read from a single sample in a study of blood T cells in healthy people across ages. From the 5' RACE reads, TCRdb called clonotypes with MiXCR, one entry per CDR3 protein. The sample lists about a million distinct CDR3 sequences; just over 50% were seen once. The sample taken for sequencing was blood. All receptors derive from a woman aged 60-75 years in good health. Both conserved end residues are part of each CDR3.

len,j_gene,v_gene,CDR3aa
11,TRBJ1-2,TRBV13,CASTGYDGYTF
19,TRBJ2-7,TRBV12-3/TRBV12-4,CASSSPVGPSGRARYEQYF
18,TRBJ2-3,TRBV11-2,CASSLRPPRSGSIDTQYF
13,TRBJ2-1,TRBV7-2,CASSLAVYNEQFF
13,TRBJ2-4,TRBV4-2,CASSQDSGREQYF
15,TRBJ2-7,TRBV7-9,CASSLVPGGYWEQYF
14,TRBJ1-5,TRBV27,CASSSTGTNQPQHF
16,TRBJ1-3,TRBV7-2,CASSARRRSSGNTIYF
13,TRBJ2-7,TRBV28,CASSPPSGDEQYF
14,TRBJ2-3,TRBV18,CASRQLDGADTQYF
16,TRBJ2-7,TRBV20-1,CSARDSGTGGSYEQYF
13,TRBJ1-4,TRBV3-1,CASSQGPNEKLFF
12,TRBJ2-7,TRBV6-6,CASMTETYEQYF
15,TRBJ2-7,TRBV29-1,CSVEEKGTGSHEQYF
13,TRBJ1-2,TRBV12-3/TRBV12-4,CASTSGAWEGYTF
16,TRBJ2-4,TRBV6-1,CASSEGVLVAKNIQYF
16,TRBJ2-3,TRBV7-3,CASSSLGARSTDTQYF
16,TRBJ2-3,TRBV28,CASSSPGRGSTDTQYF
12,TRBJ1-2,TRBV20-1,CSAIGQDYGYTF
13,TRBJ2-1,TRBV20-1,CSAMGLAYNEQFF
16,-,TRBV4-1,CASSPNRGGRFETQYF
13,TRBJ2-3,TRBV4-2,CASSQDVPDTQYF
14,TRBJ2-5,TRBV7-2,CASSPHGVDETQYF
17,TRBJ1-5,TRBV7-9,CASSLGGGTPSNQPQHF
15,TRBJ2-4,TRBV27,CASSWTTRAKNIQYF
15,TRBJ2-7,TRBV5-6,CASSLTGGGYYEQYF
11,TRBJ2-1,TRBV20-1,CSARVHREQFF
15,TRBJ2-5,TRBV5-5,CASSLILTRWETQYF
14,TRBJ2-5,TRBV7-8,CASSFDRYEETQYF
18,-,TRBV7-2,CASSLAPEGGRAAAEQYF
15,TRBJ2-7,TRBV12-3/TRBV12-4,CASSFGGEASYEQYF
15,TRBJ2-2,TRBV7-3,CASRPGTGVIGELFF
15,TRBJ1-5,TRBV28,CASRPGASGNQPQHF
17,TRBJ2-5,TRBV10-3,CAISESTGTGFGETQYF
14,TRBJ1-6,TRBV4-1,CASSQERPNSPLHF
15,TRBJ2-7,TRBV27,CASRRLGGLSYEQYF
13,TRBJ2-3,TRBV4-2,CASSQDGGDTQYF
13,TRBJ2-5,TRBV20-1,CSARDVGWETQYF
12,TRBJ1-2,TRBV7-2,CASSLRQGGYTF
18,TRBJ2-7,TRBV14,CASSQDPGGSVFPYEQYF
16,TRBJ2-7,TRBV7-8,CASSLVTGTGSYEQYF
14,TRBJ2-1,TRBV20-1,CSARWTGRGNEQFF
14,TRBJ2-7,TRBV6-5,CASSRTARGYEQYF
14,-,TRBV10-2,CASSGQGIFGEQYF
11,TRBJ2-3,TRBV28,CASSTGIPQYF
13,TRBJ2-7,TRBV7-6,CASSTLAGSEQYF
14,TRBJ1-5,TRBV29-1,CSVSYTRGNQPQHF
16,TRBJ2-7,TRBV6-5,CASSYSRSGSRNEQYF
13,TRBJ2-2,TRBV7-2,CASSPLGAGELFF
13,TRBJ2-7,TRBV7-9,CASSFNTGNEQYF
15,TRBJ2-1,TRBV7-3,CASSFPTNSYNEQFF
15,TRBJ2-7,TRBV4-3,CASSLTGQWDYEQYF
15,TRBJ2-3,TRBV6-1,CASRGLAGEADTQYF
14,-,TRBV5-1,CASSGGTSPHEQYF
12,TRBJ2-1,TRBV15,CATRPRKQTEFF
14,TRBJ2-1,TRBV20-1,CSAPSPRTLSEQFF